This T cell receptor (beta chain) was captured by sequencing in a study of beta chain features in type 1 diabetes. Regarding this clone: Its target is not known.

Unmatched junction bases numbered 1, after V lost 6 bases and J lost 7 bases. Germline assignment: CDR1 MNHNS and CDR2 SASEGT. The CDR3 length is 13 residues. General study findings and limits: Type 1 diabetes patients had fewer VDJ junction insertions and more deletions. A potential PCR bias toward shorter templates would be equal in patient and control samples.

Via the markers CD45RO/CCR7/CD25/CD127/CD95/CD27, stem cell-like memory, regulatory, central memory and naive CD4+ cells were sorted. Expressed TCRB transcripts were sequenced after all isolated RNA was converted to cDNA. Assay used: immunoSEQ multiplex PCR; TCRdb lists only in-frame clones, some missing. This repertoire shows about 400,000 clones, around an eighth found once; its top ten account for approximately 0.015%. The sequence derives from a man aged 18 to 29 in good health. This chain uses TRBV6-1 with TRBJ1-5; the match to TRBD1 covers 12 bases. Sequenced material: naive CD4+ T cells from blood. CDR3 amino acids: CASRGTGGQPQHF. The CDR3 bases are TGTGCCAGCAGAGGGACAGGGGGCCAGCCCCAGCATTTT.